This TCR beta chain derives from a study of T cells in localized non-small cell lung cancer. Libraries were prepared by immunoSEQ multiplex PCR; TCRdb keeps only in-frame clonotypes and omits some of them. Among 35,000 to 45,000 clones listed, about 86% were seen once. The germline V gene has CDR1 KGHSH and CDR2 LQKENI. This CDR3 is 13 amino acids long. Trimming left V 9 bases short and J 1 base short, with 10 bases between. The J gene is TRBJ1-3, the V gene TRBV18; D remains ambiguous. The sample consisted of peripheral blood mononuclear cells, taken before any cancer treatment. The clonotype comes from a male donor aged 60 or over with stage II lung adenocarcinoma. The CDR3 region has the DNA TGTGCCAGTTCCCCCAATTCTGGAAACACCATATATTTT. Protein: CASSPNSGNTIYF.